Listed below are T cell receptor beta chains from one sample, sequenced in a study of identical twins. TCRdb analysed the 5' RACE reads with MiXCR anew, one entry per CDR3 protein. This sample has a few hundred thousand distinct CDR3 sequences, with 14% found just once. The sample was also linked to a second study, of yellow fever vaccine responses in identical twins.

The sample consisted of CD4+ T cells sorted from blood. The receptors were gathered from a young woman in good health. Both conserved end residues are part of each CDR3. The order of the fields is V gene, clone size, D gene, J gene, CDR3 DNA, CDR3 protein. A D gene is named only where the DNA matches it firmly. A clone size is listed for some rows: how often the clone was seen (once, few, many), or a class if it is expanded.

TRBV7-3	few	-	TRBJ1-2	TGTGCCAGCAGCCCCCTGGGGGGAGCTAACTATGGCTACACCTTC	CASSPLGGANYGYTF
TRBV7-2	few	-	TRBJ2-7	TGTGCCAGCAGCTTAGGGACGCCGACTTACTACGAGCAGTACTTC	CASSLGTPTYYEQYF
TRBV23-1	once	-	TRBJ2-7	TGCGCCAGCGGGGCCCCCCGAGACCATTACTACGAGCAGTACTTC	CASGAPRDHYYEQYF
TRBV10-3	many	-	TRBJ2-7	TGTGCCATCAGTGAGTCGAGGGGCAGGGACGATTACGAGCAGTACTTC	CAISESRGRDDYEQYF
TRBV4-3	few	-	TRBJ2-7	TGCGCCAGCAGCCGCCAGCGAGGCGGAGGCTACGAGCAGTACTTC	CASSRQRGGGYEQYF
TRBV28	many	-	TRBJ1-1	TGTGCCAGCAGTCCCCCCTTGACGTCAAAGGCTGAAGCTTTCTTT	CASSPPLTSKAEAFF
TRBV29-1	few	-	TRBJ1-2	TGCAGCGTAAAATTACAGGGCGGCTATGGCTACACCTTC	CSVKLQGGYGYTF
TRBV28	-	TRBD2	TRBJ2-1	TGTGCCAGCAGCTCTATCGCGGGACTAGGGACCTACAATGAGCAGTTCTTC	CASSSIAGLGTYNEQFF
TRBV20-1	few	TRBD2	TRBJ2-1	TGCAGTGCTGCCCCTTTTAGCGGGAGGGGATACAATGAGCAGTTCTTC	CSAAPFSGRGYNEQFF
TRBV29-1	-	-	TRBJ2-3	TGCAGCGTTGCTTCCCGCCTAAGCACAGATACGCAGTATTTT	CSVASRLSTDTQYF
TRBV6-6	-	TRBD2	TRBJ2-1	TGTGCCAGCAATCCGGGACTAGCACCCGAGCAGTTCTTC	CASNPGLAPEQFF
TRBV5-1	medium-sized	-	TRBJ2-1	TGCGCCAGCAGCTTGCCTTTAGCGGCCTACAATGAGCAGTTCTTC	CASSLPLAAYNEQFF
TRBV7-9	few	-	TRBJ2-7	TGTGCCAGCAGCCACCCCAGGCAGGGACTCTACGAGCAGTACTTC	CASSHPRQGLYEQYF
TRBV10-3	-	TRBD2	TRBJ2-1	TGTGCCATCAGTGAAATGGGACTAGCGGGGGTTGACAATGAGCAGTTCTTC	CAISEMGLAGVDNEQFF
TRBV5-5	-	TRBD1	TRBJ2-7	TGTGCCAGCAGCTCCCGGGACAGTTCGTTCGAGCAGTACTTC	CASSSRDSSFEQYF
TRBV3-1	many	-	TRBJ2-7	TGTGCCAGCAGCCTTGGGACTGTCACCTACGAGCAGTACTTC	CASSLGTVTYEQYF
TRBV5-1	few	TRBD2	TRBJ2-5	TGCGCCAGCAGCTTGGGGTTCAGGACTAGCGGAGAGACCCAGTACTTC	CASSLGFRTSGETQYF
TRBV5-1	-	-	TRBJ1-5	TGCGCCAGCAGCTTGAATGACCGTGGTCAGCCCCAGCATTTT	CASSLNDRGQPQHF
TRBV23-1	-	TRBD2	TRBJ2-5	TGCGCCGGCAGACTAGCGGATAGGGCGTTAATGGGGACCCAGTACTTC	CAGRLADRALMGTQYF
TRBV5-1	-	-	TRBJ2-7	TGCGCCAGCAGCCTCTCACAGGCCTCCGAGCAGTACTTC	CASSLSQASEQYF
TRBV5-1	-	TRBD1	TRBJ2-7	TGCGCCAGCAGCCGACAGGGACAGGGTTCCTACGAGCAGTACTTC	CASSRQGQGSYEQYF
TRBV6-6	many	TRBD2	TRBJ2-1	TGTGCCAGCAGGAGACTAGCGGGAGTCCGTGATGAGCAGTTCTTC	CASRRLAGVRDEQFF
TRBV20-1	few	TRBD2	TRBJ2-1	TGCAGTGCTAGAGACCTAGCGGGGAGCTCCTACAATGAGCAGTTCTTC	CSARDLAGSSYNEQFF
TRBV5-1	-	TRBD1	TRBJ2-1	TGCGCCAGCAGCTTGGCCGGACAGGGACGGAATGAGCAGTTCTTC	CASSLAGQGRNEQFF
TRBV20-1	-	-	TRBJ2-1	TGCAGTGCGACTCAGGGGCGGTCACCCAATGAGCAGTTCTTC	CSATQGRSPNEQFF
TRBV19	-	TRBD1	TRBJ1-2	TGTGCCAGTAGTATATTCAACAGGGGCAACTATGGCTACACCTTC	CASSIFNRGNYGYTF
TRBV6-2/TRBV6-3	-	TRBD1	TRBJ1-1	TGTGCCAGCAATTGGGGATTGGACAGGGGACCGAACACTGAAGCTTTCTTT	CASNWGLDRGPNTEAFF
TRBV5-1	-	-	TRBJ2-5	TGCGCCAGCAGCTTGAATTCGCTAGCTGAGACCCAGTACTTC	CASSLNSLAETQYF
TRBV29-1	few	-	TRBJ2-1	TGCAGCGCGGGACGGTTTTCCTACAATGAGCAGTTCTTC	CSAGRFSYNEQFF
TRBV29-1	-	TRBD2	TRBJ2-2	TGCAGCGTTGTACGGAGCGGGGGGTCCATCGGGGAGCTGTTTTTT	CSVVRSGGSIGELFF
TRBV4-1	few	TRBD1	TRBJ1-4	TGCGCCAGCAGCCGTACCGGGACAGGGAATGAAAAACTGTTTTTT	CASSRTGTGNEKLFF
TRBV7-2	-	-	TRBJ2-3	TGTGCCAGCAGCTTAGACGGGGGTCCGGGCACAGATACGCAGTATTTT	CASSLDGGPGTDTQYF
TRBV20-1	many	-	TRBJ1-6	TGCAGTGCTAGAGATGGTAGCTCCTATAATTCACCCCTCCACTTT	CSARDGSSYNSPLHF
TRBV7-2	-	-	TRBJ2-7	TGTGCCAGCAGCCGGAGGGGGGGTAATAGGGAGCAGTACTTC	CASSRRGGNREQYF
TRBV29-1	-	-	TRBJ1-4	TGCAGCGTTCAGGGGCGTGGGGAAAAACTGTTTTTT	CSVQGRGEKLFF
TRBV2	once	-	TRBJ2-7	TGTGCCACCAGTGAATTCGGTTACGAGCAGTACTTC	CATSEFGYEQYF
TRBV2	-	-	TRBJ2-7	TGTGCCAGCAGTGTAGGACAGAAAAACTACGAGCAGTACTTC	CASSVGQKNYEQYF
TRBV18	-	TRBD1	TRBJ2-7	TGTGCCAGCTCACCTCTCACCTGGGACAGGCCTTACGAGCAGTACTTC	CASSPLTWDRPYEQYF
TRBV20-1	-	TRBD2	TRBJ2-3	TGCAGTGCTAGAGCTGAGCGGGAGGAGGTAGATACGCAGTATTTT	CSARAEREEVDTQYF
TRBV12-3/TRBV12-4	many	TRBD1	TRBJ1-5	TGTGCCAGCACCCCGGACAGGGGGGAGCTCCAGCATTTT	CASTPDRGELQHF
TRBV3-1	few	-	TRBJ1-1	TGTGCCAGCAGCCCGGCGGGTCGCGATGAAGCTTTCTTT	CASSPAGRDEAFF
TRBV9	once	-	TRBJ2-7	TGTCACGACGACTCCTACGAGCAGTACTTC	CHDDSYEQYF
TRBV20-1	few	TRBD2	TRBJ2-1	TGCAGTGCTACCGAGATCGGGGGGATACACAATGAGCAGTTCTTC	CSATEIGGIHNEQFF
TRBV5-1	few	-	TRBJ2-3	TGCGCCAGCAGCTTGGGAAAGGGGGGCCCGGATACGCAGTATTTT	CASSLGKGGPDTQYF